Listed below are T cell receptor beta chains from one sample, sequenced in a study of T cell repertoires in cytomegalovirus infection. TCRdb re-analysed the reads in MiXCR, keeping a single row per CDR3 protein. Among about 460,000 distinct CDR3 sequences listed, around 11% were seen once. The sequenced sample was PBMCs. Receptor source: a human donor in good health (CMV status not recorded). Some clones in this sample may be carry-over from other donors' samples. Both conserved end residues are part of each CDR3. The D gene is left open where the match is weak. The size field is filled for only some rows; it gives once, few, many or a size class.

D gene: NA
clone size: many
J gene: TRBJ1-5
V gene: TRBV7-8
CDR3 protein: CASSLGVGRGNQPQHF
CDR3 DNA: TGTGCCAGCAGCTTAGGGGTTGGCAGAGGGAATCAGCCCCAGCATTTT

D gene: NA
clone size: NA
J gene: TRBJ1-5
V gene: TRBV6-5
CDR3 protein: CASSSTANQPQHF
CDR3 DNA: TGTGCCAGCAGTTCTACAGCAAATCAGCCCCAGCATTTT

D gene: TRBD2
clone size: many
J gene: TRBJ2-7
V gene: TRBV10-3
CDR3 protein: CAISEPSGASSYEQYF
CDR3 DNA: TGTGCCATCAGTGAGCCTAGCGGGGCCAGCTCCTACGAGCAGTACTTC

D gene: TRBD1
clone size: few
J gene: TRBJ2-5
V gene: TRBV29-1
CDR3 protein: CSGYFRDRDGGETQYF
CDR3 DNA: TGCAGCGGTTATTTCCGGGACAGGGACGGAGGCGAGACCCAGTACTTC

D gene: NA
clone size: many
J gene: TRBJ1-2
V gene: TRBV7-3
CDR3 protein: CASSPTEGYGYTF
CDR3 DNA: TGTGCCAGCAGCCCCACGGAAGGGTATGGCTACACCTTC

D gene: NA
clone size: NA
J gene: TRBJ2-3
V gene: TRBV20-1
CDR3 protein: CSAPSPGNTDTQYF
CDR3 DNA: TGCAGTGCTCCTTCCCCAGGGAACACAGATACGCAGTATTTT

D gene: TRBD2
clone size: many
J gene: TRBJ2-1
V gene: TRBV6-1
CDR3 protein: CASTGGFVNEQFF
CDR3 DNA: TGTGCCAGCACGGGGGGGTTTGTCAATGAGCAGTTCTTC

D gene: NA
clone size: many
J gene: TRBJ2-1
V gene: TRBV2
CDR3 protein: CASSERGSNEQFF
CDR3 DNA: TGTGCCAGCAGTGAAAGGGGAAGCAATGAGCAGTTCTTC

D gene: NA
clone size: many
J gene: TRBJ2-6
V gene: TRBV5-1
CDR3 protein: CASSPISKTANSGANVLTF
CDR3 DNA: TGCGCCAGCAGCCCGATTTCTAAGACAGCGAACTCTGGGGCCAACGTCCTGACTTTC

D gene: NA
clone size: few
J gene: TRBJ2-3
V gene: TRBV2
CDR3 protein: CASSARQRTDTQYF
CDR3 DNA: TGTGCCAGCAGTGCGCGACAGCGGACAGATACGCAGTATTTT